This T cell receptor beta chain emerged from a study of blood T cells in healthy people across ages (dated by TCRdb to about 2015). For context, the study as a whole: Template switching captured roughly one uniquely barcoded TCR beta cDNA molecule per two T cells in model experiments. The donors were divided into four age groups: young (average around 17 years), middle-aged (about 41), aged (around 59) and long-lived (about 79). Using deep sequencing normalized with unique cDNA molecular identifiers, the study measured how TCR beta repertoire diversity changes with age. Two additional independent replicas of 1 million unique cDNA reads from the same blood draw were analyzed for two donors (one aged 18 to 30 and one aged 80 or older). To avoid experimental bias, donors of different ages were distributed randomly across sequencing lanes. The full study reports these points: Since profiling was done on bulk unsorted PBMCs, naive and antigen-experienced compartments could not be conclusively compared. Observed TCR beta diversity per million T cells fell roughly linearly with age, and a significant reduction was already apparent by age around 40. Total diversity estimates from one million sequenced T cells were considered lower bounds and underestimates. The percentage of naive T cells measured by flow cytometry correlated strongly with observed TCR beta diversity. Because donor CMV infection status was unknown, age-related changes in expanded clonotypes were potentially confounded. Compared with the aged group, more naive CD4+ T cells, fewer expanded clones and increased TCR diversity were shown by the long-lived group, suggesting age selection.

The approximately 40 donors, aged about 6 to 100 years, were systemically healthy Caucasian individuals from Russia. Each donor gave about 11 milliliters of peripheral blood, drawn into EDTA-treated Vacutainer tubes. Ficoll-Paque density-gradient centrifugation was used to isolate PBMCs, with at least 7 million obtained per sample. Total RNA, at least 5.5 micrograms per sample, was extracted from PBMCs with Trizol reagent. The percentages of naive CD45RAhigh/CD27high T cells were determined by flow cytometry on a PBMC aliquot from every donor. The cysteine opens and the phenylalanine closes a CDR3 of 12 amino acids. The only DNA kept is the CDR3, 36 bases in frame from the first base. Relative to germline, V is 4 bases shorter and J is 5 bases shorter, with 9 bases between their ends. From a lookup of the germline V gene, CDR1 and CDR2 are SQVTM and ANQGSEA. The library was obtained by 5' RACE. Instrument on record: Illumina HiSeq 2500. A second roughly 6 to 12 cycle PCR used a sample-barcoded 5' primer and a J-beta primer mix. Each TCR beta cDNA molecule received a unique molecular identifier from a template-switch 5' adaptor carrying 12 random nucleotides. Each sample yielded at least 3 million CDR3-containing paired-end reads. First-strand cDNA was synthesized from all RNA with the Mint cDNA synthesis kit, primed by a TRBC-specific oligonucleotide. All cDNA was treated with uracil-DNA glycosylase and then went through a first 18-cycle PCR with the universal primers M1SS and BC2_uni_R. Per the source publication's procedure: Normalization of each sample was performed by random selection of 1 million high-quality reads, each carrying a distinct molecular identifier. Reads sharing molecular identifiers were discarded rather than binned into consensus sequences. MiTCR, run with a Q25 quality threshold and the strictest error-elimination algorithm, handled CDR3 identification, clonotype clustering and error correction. A nonparametric unseen species model with Euler transformation was used to estimate a lower bound on total TCR beta diversity. TCRdb handled the public reads itself, with Q25 trimming in fastp and clone calling in MiXCR, and kept productive beta chains. Entries that share a CDR3 protein sequence are merged under the most common genes and DNA. These V and J calls are TCRdb output, not the study's own analysis. This sample gives 1.2 million to 1.5 million distinct CDR3 sequences in total; 59% of them show up just once. The ten largest clones represent 6.5% to 8% of the sample.

Worth noting for this clonotype: No antigen is known for it. No much larger clone is present one base from it, and per-base qualities are unavailable.

Sequencing was carried out using blood. This receptor was identified in a man between 18 and 35 years old in good health. The chain joins TRBV29-1 to TRBJ2-1; the D gene remains uncertain. The nucleotides read TGCAGCGTTGTAGTGGCAAACAATGAGCAGTTCTTC. The resulting protein is CSVVVANNEQFF.